This TCR beta chain emerged from a study of Ad26.COV2.S vaccination and SARS-CoV-2 variants. As to treatment: 15 to 20 received Ad26.COV2.S at low or high dose, single or two shots; five or six received placebo; per-sample allocation not given. The study sampled participants on day 63 after the first vaccine or placebo injection. This clone was counted only a few times. Germline V gives CDR1 KGHSH, CDR2 LQKENI. J was trimmed by 3 bases and V by 2 bases; bases with no gene match: 3. The CDR3 is made up of 15 amino acids. Method: immunoSEQ multiplex PCR; TCRdb's copy keeps in-frame clones and lacks some. This table holds about 410,000 clones, 92% found once.

The V gene is TRBV18, the J gene TRBJ2-2; TRBD1 aligns across 7 bases. The source of this sequence is a person between 18 and 65 years old who received the Ad26.COV2.S COVID-19 vaccine or a placebo. The sequencing used peripheral blood, collected in a trial of Ad26.COV2.S vaccine versus placebo. The CDR3 nucleotides are TGTGCCAGCTCACCAAACAGGGGTGACACCGGGGAGCTGTTTTTT. Its protein product is CASSPNRGDTGELFF.